Sequencing of this T cell receptor beta chain was carried out in a study of blood T cell repertoires in COVID-19. Study-level information: T cells, B-cell-depleted T cells, or PBMCs provided the cDNA or gDNA that served as material.

Sequenced by immunoSEQ multiplex PCR; TCRdb stores in-frame clones only, minus some. Of fewer than 400,000 clones listed, 85% to 90% are singletons. The CDR3 spans 17 residues. V gave up 6 bases and J gave up 4 bases; unmatched junction bases: 14. CDR1 is MNHEY and CDR2 is SMNVEV in the germline V gene (reference sequence). Which cohort a participant joined came from the clinical history participants gave. The sequence came from a man aged 25-40 years who had recovered from COVID-19. Sample: PBMCs or T cells enriched from blood (not recorded which). The chain couples TRBV27 to TRBJ2-1; TRBD2 aligns across 8 bases. CDR3 sequence reads: CASRDRGTRMGYNEQFF. The DNA of the CDR3 is TGTGCCAGCAGGGATCGGGGGACTAGGATGGGTTACAATGAGCAGTTCTTC.